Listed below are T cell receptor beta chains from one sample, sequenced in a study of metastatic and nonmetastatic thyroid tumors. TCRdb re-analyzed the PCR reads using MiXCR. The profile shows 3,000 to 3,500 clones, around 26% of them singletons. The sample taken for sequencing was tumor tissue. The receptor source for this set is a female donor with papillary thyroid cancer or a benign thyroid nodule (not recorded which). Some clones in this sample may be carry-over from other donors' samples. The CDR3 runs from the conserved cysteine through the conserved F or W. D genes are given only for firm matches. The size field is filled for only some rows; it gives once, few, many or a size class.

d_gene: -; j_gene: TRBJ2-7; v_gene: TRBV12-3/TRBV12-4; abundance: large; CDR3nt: TGTGCCAGCAGTGACCTTAGCCCGTCCTACGAGCAGTACTTC; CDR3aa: CASSDLSPSYEQYF
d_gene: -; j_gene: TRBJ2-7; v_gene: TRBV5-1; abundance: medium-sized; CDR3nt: TGCGCCAGCAGCGCCTCTCAGGTGCACTCCTACGAGCAGTACTTC; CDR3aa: CASSASQVHSYEQYF
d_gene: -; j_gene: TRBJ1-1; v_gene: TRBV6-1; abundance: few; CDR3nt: TGTGCCAGCAGTTCTGGGGGCAGGGATGGTACTGAAGCTTTCTTT; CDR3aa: CASSSGGRDGTEAFF
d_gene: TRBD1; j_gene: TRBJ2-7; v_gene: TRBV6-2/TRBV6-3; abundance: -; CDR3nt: TGTGCCAGCAGTCCCTCCGGGACAGGAGCCTACGAGCAGTACTTC; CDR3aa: CASSPSGTGAYEQYF
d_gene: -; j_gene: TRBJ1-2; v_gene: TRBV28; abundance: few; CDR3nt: TGTGCCAGCAAGATGGACCGGACCTATTATGGCTGCACCTTC; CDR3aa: CASKMDRTYYGCTF
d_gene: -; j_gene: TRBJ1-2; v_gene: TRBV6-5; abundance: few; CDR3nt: TGTGCCAGCAGTTATTCAGGGAGCTACACCTTC; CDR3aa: CASSYSGSYTF
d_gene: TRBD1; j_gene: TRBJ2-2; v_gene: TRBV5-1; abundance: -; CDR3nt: TGCGCCAGCAGCCGGACAGGGGGCACCGGGGAGCTGTTTTTT; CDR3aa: CASSRTGGTGELFF
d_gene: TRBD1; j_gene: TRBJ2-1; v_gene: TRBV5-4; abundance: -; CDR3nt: TGTGCCAGCAGCTTCGGGACAGGGTCCAATGAGCAGTTCTTC; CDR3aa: CASSFGTGSNEQFF
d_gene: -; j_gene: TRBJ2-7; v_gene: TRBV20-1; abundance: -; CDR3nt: TGCAGTGCTAGGGAAGGGGACGGGGCGTACGAGCAGTACTTC; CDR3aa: CSAREGDGAYEQYF
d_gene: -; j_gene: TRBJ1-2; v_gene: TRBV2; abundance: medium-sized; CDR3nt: TGTGCCAGCAGTGGTTCCCGGTCGAGGACCCACTATGGCTACACCTTC; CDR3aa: CASSGSRSRTHYGYTF
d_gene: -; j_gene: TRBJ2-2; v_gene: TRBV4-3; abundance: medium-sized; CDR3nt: TGCGCCAGCAGCCTAAACCCAAATGGGGGGGAGCTGTTTTTT; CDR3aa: CASSLNPNGGELFF
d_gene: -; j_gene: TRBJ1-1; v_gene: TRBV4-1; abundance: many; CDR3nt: TGCGCCAGCAGCGGTGGGATGAACACTGAAGCTTTCTTT; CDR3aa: CASSGGMNTEAFF
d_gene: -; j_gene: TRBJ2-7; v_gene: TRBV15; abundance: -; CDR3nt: TGTGCCACCAGTCCTGGTGTCTCCTACGAGCAGTACTTC; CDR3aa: CATSPGVSYEQYF
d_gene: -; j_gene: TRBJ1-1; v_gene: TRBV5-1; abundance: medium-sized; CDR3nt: TGCGCCAGCAGCTTGGTGCTCGGAGGCGGTATGAACACTGAAGCTTTCTTT; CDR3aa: CASSLVLGGGMNTEAFF
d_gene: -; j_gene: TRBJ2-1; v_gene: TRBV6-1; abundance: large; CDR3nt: TGTGCCAGCTCTCAAGGCTTGACCGCTTTCCACTACAATGAGCAGTTCTTC; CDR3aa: CASSQGLTAFHYNEQFF
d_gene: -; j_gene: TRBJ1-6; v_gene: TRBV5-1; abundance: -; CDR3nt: TGCGCCAGCAGCTTAGGGGCCGGCGGGCCTTTTTCACCCCTCCACTTT; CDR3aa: CASSLGAGGPFSPLHF
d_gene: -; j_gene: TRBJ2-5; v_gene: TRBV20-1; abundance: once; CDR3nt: TGCAGTGCTAGTAGGTCCCCCTGGACAGACGAGGCACGGTACTTC; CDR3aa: CSASRSPWTDEARYF
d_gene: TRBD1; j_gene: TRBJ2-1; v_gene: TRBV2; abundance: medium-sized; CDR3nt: TGTGCCAGCACTGTCAACCAGAACAGGGGATACAATGAGCAGTTCTTC; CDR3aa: CASTVNQNRGYNEQFF
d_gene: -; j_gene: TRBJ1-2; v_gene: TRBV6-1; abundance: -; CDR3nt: TGTGCCAGCAGTGAGACCGGGGAAGCTAACTATGGCTACACCTTC; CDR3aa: CASSETGEANYGYTF
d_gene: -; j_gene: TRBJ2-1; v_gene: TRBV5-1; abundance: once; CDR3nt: TGCGCCAGCAGCTTGGGTTCGAGCTCCTACAATGAGCAGTTCTTC; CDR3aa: CASSLGSSSYNEQFF